The present TCR beta chain was sequenced within a study of identical twins. Overall study findings and caveats: Models predicted less out-of-frame TCR alpha sharing in monozygotic twins than was found. Analyses of zero insertions could, in part, be confounded by invariant MAIT and iNKT cells. Within twin pairs, the out-of-frame alpha sequences they shared showed excess low generation probability.

TCRdb reprocessed the 5' RACE reads via MiXCR and lists one record per CDR3 protein. The repertoire consists of approximately 550,000 distinct CDR3 sequences, with around 24% occurring once and the leading ten covering about 0.5%. Of note for this clonotype: What it recognizes is unknown. The missing conserved phenylalanine or tryptophan at the end of this CDR3 makes a read error likely.

V was trimmed by 1 base and J by 3 bases, leaving 12 bases between them. This CDR3 has 15 amino acids. Germline loops: CDR1 SGHAT, CDR2 FQNNGV. The same sample was also used in a study of yellow fever vaccine responses in identical twins.

The specimen was CD4+ T cells sorted from blood. The TCR was taken from a woman aged 18-29 years in good health. This chain connects TRBV11-2 to TRBJ1-1; maybe TRBD1 (5 bases). CDR3 DNA sequence: TGTGCCAGCAGCTTAGGGCCAGGGCGGGACACTGAAGCTTTCTGT. Its translation: CASSLGPGRDTEAFC.